This passage covers 2 T cell receptor beta chains from one sample sequenced in a study of CD8 T cells in ankylosing spondylitis. A single record per CDR3 protein comes from TCRdb applying MiXCR to the 5' RACE reads. This table holds 85,000 to 100,000 distinct CDR3 sequences, 7.5% to 9% found once. Specimen: blood, either unsorted or a sorted T cell fraction (not recorded which). These receptors were obtained from a male donor with ankylosing spondylitis or in good health (not recorded which).

The V and J genes are TRBV15 and TRBJ2-1; 8 positions match TRBD1. Trimming at V came to 1 base and at J to 5 bases, leaving 7 bases not matched to a gene. CDR1 LNHNV and CDR2 YYDKDF come from the germline V gene (reference sequence). The CDR3 contains 16 residues. DNA of the CDR3: TGTGCCACCAGCAGAGGGTCAGGACAGGGAAACAATGAGCAGTTCTTC. This translates into CATSRGSGQGNNEQFF. The whole variable domain, remainder taken from reference TRBV15 and TRBJ2-1, is DAMVIQNPRYQVTQFGKPVTLSCSQTLNHNVMYWYQQKSSQAPKLLFHYYDKDFNNEADTPDNFQSRRPNTSFCFLDIRSPGLGDTAMYLCATSRGSGQGNNEQFFGPGTRLTVL.

The chain carries TRBV29-1 and TRBJ2-2; 7 bases match TRBD1. The CDR3 sequence is 13 residues long. The J segment lost 7 bases and the V segment lost 6 bases, leaving 8 bases of the junction unmatched. The germline gives CDR1 SQVTM, CDR2 ANQGSEA. CDR3 DNA sequence: TGCAGCGTGGGGACAGTGAATGGCGGGGAGCTGTTTTTT. Translation: CSVGTVNGGELFF.